This TCR beta chain comes out of a study of blood T cell repertoires in COVID-19. Background on the study: The United States, Italy and Spain were the sources of the acute and convalescent COVID-19 samples. T cells, B-cell-depleted T cells, or PBMCs supplied cDNA or gDNA.

The CDR3 totals 16 residues. In germline, CDR1 is LNHNV, CDR2 YYDKDF (reference sequence). Trimming took 0 bases from V and 1 from J, leaving 12 bases between them. Per the authors' pipeline: Reference gene primer amplification in the assay estimated nucleated cell counts. Profiled with immunoSEQ multiplex PCR; TCRdb holds only in-frame clones, not every one. V and J calls and clone size are given by that table; D and trimming were obtained from the DNA. The data show tens of thousands of clones, over 80% seen once. The chain carries TRBV15 and TRBJ1-1; no firm D call. The sequence came from an elderly woman with active or convalescent COVID-19. The sequencing input was peripheral blood. The CDR3 loop is CATSRDRSRRNTEAFF. For the CDR3, the DNA is TGTGCCACCAGCAGAGATAGGAGCAGAAGGAACACTGAAGCTTTCTTT.